These T cell receptor beta chains were read from a single sample in a study of blood T cell repertoires in COVID-19. Libraries were prepared by immunoSEQ multiplex PCR; TCRdb keeps only in-frame clonotypes and omits some of them. The sample carries some 48,000 clones, 86% recorded once. Sequencing was done on a sample of peripheral blood. The receptors shown here come from a woman aged 80 or over with acute or convalescent COVID-19. Each CDR3 is given without its conserved first and last residue. The order of the fields is V gene, J gene, CDR3 protein.

v_gene: TRBV13; j_gene: TRBJ2-1; CDR3aa: ASSLGTSGGLNEQF
v_gene: TRBV7-2; j_gene: TRBJ1-2; CDR3aa: ASSLDSSSLWGYT
v_gene: TRBV3-1/TRBV3-2; j_gene: TRBJ1-2; CDR3aa: ASSQGVRRGGYT
v_gene: TRBV5-5; j_gene: TRBJ1-3; CDR3aa: ASSGGGTAGNTIY
v_gene: TRBV18; j_gene: TRBJ1-2; CDR3aa: ASSPEQDYGYT
v_gene: TRBV7-2; j_gene: TRBJ2-3; CDR3aa: ASSSNTDTQY
v_gene: TRBV30; j_gene: TRBJ2-3; CDR3aa: ACLWGRGATDTQY
v_gene: TRBV5-1; j_gene: TRBJ2-7; CDR3aa: ASSLDTSGVYEQY
v_gene: TRBV27; j_gene: TRBJ1-1; CDR3aa: ASSLYGTGGTEAF
v_gene: TRBV7-8; j_gene: TRBJ2-5; CDR3aa: ASSLGVAGGKYETQY
v_gene: TRBV5-6; j_gene: TRBJ2-7; CDR3aa: ASSTLWDRETYEQY
v_gene: TRBV4-2; j_gene: TRBJ1-2; CDR3aa: ASSQSTGEGYT
v_gene: TRBV3-1/TRBV3-2; j_gene: TRBJ2-7; CDR3aa: ASSQDEERGSYEQY
v_gene: TRBV6-6; j_gene: TRBJ1-3; CDR3aa: ASSYSSGEYGNTIY
v_gene: TRBV6-5; j_gene: TRBJ1-4; CDR3aa: ASRNSLGEKLF
v_gene: TRBV3-1/TRBV3-2; j_gene: TRBJ1-2; CDR3aa: ASSQEQLNYGYT
v_gene: TRBV19; j_gene: TRBJ1-3; CDR3aa: ASSILDRRHSSGNTIY
v_gene: TRBV30; j_gene: TRBJ1-1; CDR3aa: AWDPGGGAF
v_gene: TRBV6-6; j_gene: TRBJ2-7; CDR3aa: ASSPAAVSYEQY
v_gene: TRBV3-1/TRBV3-2; j_gene: TRBJ2-3; CDR3aa: ASSQDLARKDFTDTQY
v_gene: TRBV18; j_gene: TRBJ2-2; CDR3aa: ASSGQKLGGELF
v_gene: TRBV25-1; j_gene: TRBJ2-5; CDR3aa: ASSEYLGGQETQY
v_gene: TRBV19; j_gene: TRBJ1-5; CDR3aa: ASGTGTGGHQPQH
v_gene: TRBV6-4; j_gene: TRBJ1-2; CDR3aa: ASSDSTQGARGYT
v_gene: TRBV7-3; j_gene: TRBJ2-1; CDR3aa: ASSKNGGGFDEQF
v_gene: TRBV4-2; j_gene: TRBJ2-3; CDR3aa: ASSLDAGDTQY
v_gene: TRBV7-2; j_gene: TRBJ2-2; CDR3aa: ASSFQSADPTGELF
v_gene: TRBV9; j_gene: TRBJ2-1; CDR3aa: ASNMGAGTYNEQF
v_gene: TRBV2; j_gene: TRBJ2-5; CDR3aa: ASSRTGSKWETQY
v_gene: TRBV10-3; j_gene: TRBJ2-1; CDR3aa: AISLAGNEQF
v_gene: TRBV11-2; j_gene: TRBJ1-3; CDR3aa: ASSSIQGHIGNTIY
v_gene: TRBV6-5; j_gene: TRBJ1-3; CDR3aa: ASSRTVSGGNTIY
v_gene: TRBV7-2; j_gene: TRBJ1-6; CDR3aa: ASSLGAANSPLH
v_gene: TRBV9; j_gene: TRBJ1-4; CDR3aa: ASSVEGGANEKLF
v_gene: TRBV18; j_gene: TRBJ2-1; CDR3aa: ASSPRGQGSNEQF
v_gene: TRBV30; j_gene: TRBJ2-7; CDR3aa: ACAAGLSYEQY
v_gene: TRBV3-1/TRBV3-2; j_gene: TRBJ2-5; CDR3aa: ASSPGQVKETQY
v_gene: TRBV9; j_gene: TRBJ2-2; CDR3aa: ASSVVRTGELF
v_gene: TRBV12-3/TRBV12-4; j_gene: TRBJ1-6; CDR3aa: ASSFSSPSPLH
v_gene: TRBV2; j_gene: TRBJ1-1; CDR3aa: ASKRGVGQGIRGAF
v_gene: TRBV2; j_gene: TRBJ2-2; CDR3aa: ASSFSWNTGELF
v_gene: TRBV3-1/TRBV3-2; j_gene: TRBJ2-1; CDR3aa: ASSQDRPLDRGTGNEQF
v_gene: TRBV19; j_gene: TRBJ1-5; CDR3aa: ASSKQGRDQPQH
v_gene: TRBV6-5; j_gene: TRBJ1-1; CDR3aa: ASSPNWNTEAF
v_gene: TRBV27; j_gene: TRBJ2-7; CDR3aa: ASNSLGGSYEQY
v_gene: TRBV11-2; j_gene: TRBJ2-2; CDR3aa: ASSLDGLAAGELF
v_gene: TRBV27; j_gene: TRBJ1-5; CDR3aa: ASSFTGNNSNQPQH
v_gene: TRBV19; j_gene: TRBJ2-2; CDR3aa: ASSITSGGLTGELF
v_gene: TRBV5-4; j_gene: TRBJ1-1; CDR3aa: ASSPPGTGVAEAF
v_gene: TRBV7-8; j_gene: TRBJ2-7; CDR3aa: ASSLGAGLAGEQY